This T cell receptor beta chain comes out of a study of patients and donors after allogeneic stem cell transplantation. Germline-derived CDR1 and CDR2 are MNHEY and SVGEGT. The CDR3 extends over 15 amino acids. V shed 7 bases, J shed 5 bases, and the junction held 8 bases outside the gene matches. MiXCR was run by TCRdb on the RT-PCR reads, yielding one entry per CDR3 protein. This table holds approximately 98,000 distinct CDR3 sequences, around 38% found once. This TCR was sampled from a human donor who was either an allogeneic HSCT recipient or a stem cell or donor lymphocyte infusion donor (not recorded which). It is not recorded whose cells these are; they may come from a transplant donor. J is TRBJ2-2 and V is TRBV6-2 or TRBV6-3, with 9 bases that match TRBD2. The sample comprised blood, either unsorted or a sorted T cell fraction (not recorded which). CDR3 coding DNA: TGTGCCAGCAACCTCGCGGGAGGGCCGACCGGGGAGCTGTTTTTT. This codes for CASNLAGGPTGELFF.